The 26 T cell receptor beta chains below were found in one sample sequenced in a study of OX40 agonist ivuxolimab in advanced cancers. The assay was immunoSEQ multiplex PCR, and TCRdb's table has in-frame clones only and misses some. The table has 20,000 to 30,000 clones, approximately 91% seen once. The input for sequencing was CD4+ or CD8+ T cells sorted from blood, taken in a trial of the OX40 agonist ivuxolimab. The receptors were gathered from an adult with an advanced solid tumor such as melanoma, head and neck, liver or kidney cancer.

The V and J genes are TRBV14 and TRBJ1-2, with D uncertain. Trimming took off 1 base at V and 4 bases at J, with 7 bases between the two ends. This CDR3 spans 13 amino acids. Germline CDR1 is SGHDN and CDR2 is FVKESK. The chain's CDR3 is CASSQVNSYGYTF. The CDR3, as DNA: TGTGCCAGCAGCCAAGTGAACAGCTATGGCTACACCTTC. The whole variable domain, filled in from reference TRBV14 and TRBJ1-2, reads EAGVTQFPSHSVIEKGQTVTLRCDPISGHDNLYWYRRVMGKEIKFLLHFVKESKQDESGMPNNRFLAERTGGTYSTLKVQPAELEDSGVYFCASSQVNSYGYTFGSGTRLTVV.

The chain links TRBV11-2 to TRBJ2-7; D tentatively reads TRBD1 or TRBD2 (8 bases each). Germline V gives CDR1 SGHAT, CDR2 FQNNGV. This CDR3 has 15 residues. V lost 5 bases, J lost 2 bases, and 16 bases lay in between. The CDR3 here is CASSPGGGRTYEQYF. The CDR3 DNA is TGTGCCAGCAGCCCAGGGGGCGGGAGGACCTACGAGCAGTACTTC.

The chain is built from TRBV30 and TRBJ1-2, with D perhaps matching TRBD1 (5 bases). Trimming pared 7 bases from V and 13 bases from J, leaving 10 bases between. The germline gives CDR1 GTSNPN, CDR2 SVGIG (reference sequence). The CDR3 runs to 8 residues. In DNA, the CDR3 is TGTGCCTCAGGCGGGGGCACCTTC. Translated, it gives CASGGGTF.

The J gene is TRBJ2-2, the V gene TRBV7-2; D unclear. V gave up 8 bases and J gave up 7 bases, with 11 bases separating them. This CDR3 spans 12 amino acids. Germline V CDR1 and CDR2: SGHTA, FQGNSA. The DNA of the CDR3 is TGTGCCAGCGGGCGAGCTGGCGGGGAGCTGTTTTTT. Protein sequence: CASGRAGGELFF. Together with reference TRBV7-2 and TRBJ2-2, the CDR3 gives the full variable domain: GAGVSQSPSNKVTEKGKDVELRCDPISGHTALYWYRQSLGQGLEFLIYFQGNSAPDKSGLPSDRFSAERTGGSVSTLTIQRTQQEDSAVYLCASGRAGGELFFGEGSRLTVL.

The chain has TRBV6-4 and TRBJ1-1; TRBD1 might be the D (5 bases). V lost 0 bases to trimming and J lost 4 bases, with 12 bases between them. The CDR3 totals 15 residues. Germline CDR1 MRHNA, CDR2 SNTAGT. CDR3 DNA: TGTGCCAGCAGTGACTCAAGCACTGGGGCCACTGAAGCTTTCTTT. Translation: CASSDSSTGATEAFF.

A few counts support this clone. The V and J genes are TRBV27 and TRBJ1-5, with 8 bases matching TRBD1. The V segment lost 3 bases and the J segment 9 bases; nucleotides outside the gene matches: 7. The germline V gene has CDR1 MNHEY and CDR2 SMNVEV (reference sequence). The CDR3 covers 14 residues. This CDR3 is CASSFNTGGWPQHF. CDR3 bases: TGTGCCAGCAGTTTCAATACAGGGGGATGGCCCCAGCATTTT.

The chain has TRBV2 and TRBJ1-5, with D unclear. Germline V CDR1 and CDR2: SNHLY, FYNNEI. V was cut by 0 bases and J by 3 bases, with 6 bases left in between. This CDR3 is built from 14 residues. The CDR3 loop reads CASSEADTNQPQHF. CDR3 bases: TGTGCCAGCAGTGAAGCAGACACCAATCAGCCCCAGCATTTT.

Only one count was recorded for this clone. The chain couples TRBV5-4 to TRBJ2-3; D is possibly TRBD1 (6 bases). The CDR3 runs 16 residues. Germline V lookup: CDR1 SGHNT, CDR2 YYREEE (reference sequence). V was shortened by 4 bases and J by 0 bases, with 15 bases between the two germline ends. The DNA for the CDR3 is TGTGCCAGCAGCGGACACAGGACAGAGAGCACAGATACGCAGTATTTT. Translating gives CASSGHRTESTDTQYF. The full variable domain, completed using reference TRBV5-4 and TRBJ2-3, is ETGVTQSPTHLIKTRGQQVTLRCSSQSGHNTVSWYQQALGQGPQFIFQYYREEENGRGNFPPRFSGLQFPNYSSELNVNALELDDSALYLCASSGHRTESTDTQYFGPGTRLTVL.

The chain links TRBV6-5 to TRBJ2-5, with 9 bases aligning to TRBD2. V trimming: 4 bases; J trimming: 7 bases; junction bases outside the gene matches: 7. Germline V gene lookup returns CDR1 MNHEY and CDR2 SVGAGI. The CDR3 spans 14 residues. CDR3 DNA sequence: TGTGCCAGCAGTTTTGTAGCGGGGGCTGGGACCCAGTACTTC. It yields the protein CASSFVAGAGTQYF.

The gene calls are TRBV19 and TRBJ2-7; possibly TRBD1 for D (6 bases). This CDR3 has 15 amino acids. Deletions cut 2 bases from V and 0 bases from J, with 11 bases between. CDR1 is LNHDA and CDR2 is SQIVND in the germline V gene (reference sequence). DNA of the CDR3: TGTGCCAGTAGTATAAAGGGGGTCCTCTCCTACGAGCAGTACTTC. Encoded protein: CASSIKGVLSYEQYF. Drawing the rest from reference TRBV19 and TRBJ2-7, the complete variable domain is DGGITQSPKYLFRKEGQNVTLSCEQNLNHDAMYWYRQDPGQGLRLIYYSQIVNDFQKGDIAEGYSVSREKKESFPLTVTSAQKNPTAFYLCASSIKGVLSYEQYFGPGTRLTVT.

DNA for the CDR3: TGTGCCAGCATGAGGGGCATGCTGACAGATACGCAGTATTTT. Translating gives CASMRGMLTDTQYF. The chain combines TRBV28 with TRBJ2-3; D may correspond to TRBD1 or TRBD2 (5 bases each). With 7 bases removed from V and 3 bases from J, the gap between germline ends came to 14 bases. The germline V gene has CDR1 MDHEN and CDR2 SYDVKM. The CDR3 sequence is 14 residues long.

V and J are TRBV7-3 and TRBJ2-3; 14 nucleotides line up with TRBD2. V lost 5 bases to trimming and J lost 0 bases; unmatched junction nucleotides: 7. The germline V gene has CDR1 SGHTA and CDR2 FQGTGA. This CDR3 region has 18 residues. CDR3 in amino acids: CASSKTGLAGGSTDTQYF. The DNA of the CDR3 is TGTGCCAGCAGCAAAACTGGACTAGCGGGAGGAAGCACAGATACGCAGTATTTT.

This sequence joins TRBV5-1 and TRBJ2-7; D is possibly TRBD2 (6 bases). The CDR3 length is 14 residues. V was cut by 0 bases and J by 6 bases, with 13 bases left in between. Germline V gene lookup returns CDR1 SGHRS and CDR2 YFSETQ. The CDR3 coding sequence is TGCGCCAGCAGCTTGGCCGCAGGGACTCCCGAGCAGTACTTC. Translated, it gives CASSLAAGTPEQYF. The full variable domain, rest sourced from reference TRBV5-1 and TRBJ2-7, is KAGVTQTPRYLIKTRGQQVTLSCSPISGHRSVSWYQQTPGQGLQFLFEYFSETQRNKGNFPGRFSGRQFSNSRSEMNVSTLELGDSALYLCASSLAAGTPEQYFGPGTRLTVT.

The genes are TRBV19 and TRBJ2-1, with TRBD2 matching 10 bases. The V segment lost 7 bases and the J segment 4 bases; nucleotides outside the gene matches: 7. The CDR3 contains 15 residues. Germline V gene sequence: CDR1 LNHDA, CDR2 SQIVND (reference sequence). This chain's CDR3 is CASNSGRAFYNEQFF. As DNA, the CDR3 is TGTGCCAGTAACAGCGGGAGGGCCTTTTACAATGAGCAGTTCTTC. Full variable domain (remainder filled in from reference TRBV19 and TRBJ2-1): DGGITQSPKYLFRKEGQNVTLSCEQNLNHDAMYWYRQDPGQGLRLIYYSQIVNDFQKGDIAEGYSVSREKKESFPLTVTSAQKNPTAFYLCASNSGRAFYNEQFFGPGTRLTVL.

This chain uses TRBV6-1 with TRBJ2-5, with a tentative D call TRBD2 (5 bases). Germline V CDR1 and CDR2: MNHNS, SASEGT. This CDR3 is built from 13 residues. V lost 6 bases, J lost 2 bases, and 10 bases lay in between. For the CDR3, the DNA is TGTGCCAGCAGCTACGGACTTCAAGAGACCCAGTACTTC. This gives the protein CASSYGLQETQYF.

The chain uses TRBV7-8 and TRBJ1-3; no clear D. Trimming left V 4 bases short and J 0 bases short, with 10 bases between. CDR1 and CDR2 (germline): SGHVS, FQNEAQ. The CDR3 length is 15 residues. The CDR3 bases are TGTGCCAGCAGCTCTACTCCCTACTCTGGAAACACCATATATTTT. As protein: CASSSTPYSGNTIYF.

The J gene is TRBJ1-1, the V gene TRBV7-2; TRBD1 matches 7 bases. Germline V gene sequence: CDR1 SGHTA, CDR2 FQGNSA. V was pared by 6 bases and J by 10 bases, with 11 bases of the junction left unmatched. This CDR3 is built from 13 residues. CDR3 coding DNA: TGTGCCAGCAGACCACAGGGGCGGCTAGGAGCTTTCTTT. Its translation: CASRPQGRLGAFF.

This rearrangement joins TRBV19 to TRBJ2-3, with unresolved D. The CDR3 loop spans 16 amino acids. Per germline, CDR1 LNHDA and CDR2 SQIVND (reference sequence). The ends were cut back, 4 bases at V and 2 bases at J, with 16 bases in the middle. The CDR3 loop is CASSRPRGEVTDTQYF. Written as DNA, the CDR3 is TGTGCCAGTAGTAGGCCCCGCGGCGAAGTCACAGATACGCAGTATTTT.

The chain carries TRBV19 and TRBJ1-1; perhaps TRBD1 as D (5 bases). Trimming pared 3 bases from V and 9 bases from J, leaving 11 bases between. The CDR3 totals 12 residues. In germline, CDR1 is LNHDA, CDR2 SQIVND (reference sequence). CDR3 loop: CASSMRGSKAFF. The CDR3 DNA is TGTGCCAGTAGTATGAGGGGCAGTAAAGCTTTCTTT.

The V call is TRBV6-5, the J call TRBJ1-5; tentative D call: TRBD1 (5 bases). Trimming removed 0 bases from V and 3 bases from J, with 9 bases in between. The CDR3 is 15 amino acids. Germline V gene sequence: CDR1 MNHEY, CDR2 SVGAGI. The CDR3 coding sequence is TGTGCCAGCAGTTACTCAGGGGTCTCCAATCAGCCCCAGCATTTT. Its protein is CASSYSGVSNQPQHF.

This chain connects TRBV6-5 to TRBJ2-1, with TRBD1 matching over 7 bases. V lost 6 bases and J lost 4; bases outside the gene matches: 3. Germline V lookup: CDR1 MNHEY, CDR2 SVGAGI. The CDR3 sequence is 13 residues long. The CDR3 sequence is CASSPTGYNEQFF. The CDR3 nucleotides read TGTGCCAGCAGCCCGACAGGGTACAATGAGCAGTTCTTC.

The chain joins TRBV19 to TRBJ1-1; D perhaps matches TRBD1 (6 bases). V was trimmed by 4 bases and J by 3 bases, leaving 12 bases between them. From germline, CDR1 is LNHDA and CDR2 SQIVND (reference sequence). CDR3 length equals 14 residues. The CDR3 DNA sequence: TGTGCCAGTAGTAGCACGTGGACAGACACTGAAGCTTTCTTT. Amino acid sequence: CASSSTWTDTEAFF.

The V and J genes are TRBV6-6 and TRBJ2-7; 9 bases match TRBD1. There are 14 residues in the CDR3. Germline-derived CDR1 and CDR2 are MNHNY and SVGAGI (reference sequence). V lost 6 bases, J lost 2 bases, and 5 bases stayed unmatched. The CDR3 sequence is CASRVGTGPYEQYF. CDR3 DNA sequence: TGTGCCAGCAGAGTTGGGACAGGGCCCTACGAGCAGTACTTC.

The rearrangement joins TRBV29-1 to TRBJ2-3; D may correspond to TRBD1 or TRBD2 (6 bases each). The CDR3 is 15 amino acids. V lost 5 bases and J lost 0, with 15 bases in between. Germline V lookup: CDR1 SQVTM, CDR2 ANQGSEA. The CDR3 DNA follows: TGCAGCGTTAAAATGGAGGGGGGCAGCACAGATACGCAGTATTTT. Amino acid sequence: CSVKMEGGSTDTQYF.

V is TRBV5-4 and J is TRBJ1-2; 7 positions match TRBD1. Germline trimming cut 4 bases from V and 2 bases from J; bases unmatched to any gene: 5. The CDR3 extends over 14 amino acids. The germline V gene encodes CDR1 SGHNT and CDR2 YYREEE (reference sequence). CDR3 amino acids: CASSGGTANYGYTF. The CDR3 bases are TGTGCCAGCAGCGGGGGGACAGCAAACTATGGCTACACCTTC.

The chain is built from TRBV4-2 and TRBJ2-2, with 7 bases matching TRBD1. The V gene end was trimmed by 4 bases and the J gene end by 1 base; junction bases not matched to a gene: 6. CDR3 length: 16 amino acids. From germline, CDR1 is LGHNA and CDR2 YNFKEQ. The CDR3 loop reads CASSPLGTVNTGELFF. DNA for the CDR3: TGTGCCAGCAGCCCGCTAGGGACAGTGAACACCGGGGAGCTGTTTTTT.